The 22 T cell receptor beta chains given below trace back to one sample, sequenced in a study of blood T cell repertoires in COVID-19. The assay was immunoSEQ multiplex PCR, and TCRdb's table has in-frame clones only and misses some. The sample lists hundreds of thousands of clones; 86% were seen once. The sample comprised peripheral blood. The origin of the receptors is a man aged 45-65 years with COVID-19, enrolled during active disease.

A few counts support this clone. The gene calls are TRBV4-2 and TRBJ2-1; 8 bases fit TRBD2. Trimming cost V 1 base and J 2 bases; bases outside gene matches: 4. The CDR3 is 16 residues long. Germline-derived CDR1 and CDR2 are LGHNA and YNFKEQ. The CDR3, as DNA: TGTGCCAGCAGCCAAGTGGGCGGGGGGCCCTACAATGAGCAGTTCTTC. It specifies CASSQVGGGPYNEQFF.

The genes are TRBV5-1 and TRBJ2-1; TRBD1 agrees at 7 bases. This CDR3 is 18 amino acids long. Trimming cost V 7 bases and J 2 bases; bases outside gene matches: 18. CDR1 and CDR2 (germline): SGHRS, YFSETQ. This CDR3 reads CASSPLPPGQITYNEQFF. CDR3 DNA: TGCGCCAGCTCACCTCTCCCCCCGGGACAGATAACCTACAATGAGCAGTTCTTC. Combining the CDR3 with reference TRBV5-1 and TRBJ2-1 gives the whole variable domain KAGVTQTPRYLIKTRGQQVTLSCSPISGHRSVSWYQQTPGQGLQFLFEYFSETQRNKGNFPGRFSGRQFSNSRSEMNVSTLELGDSALYLCASSPLPPGQITYNEQFFGPGTRLTVL.

The V gene is TRBV28, the J gene TRBJ2-7; 7 bases are shared with TRBD1. This CDR3 comprises 13 residues. V lost 6 bases and J lost 2; bases outside the gene matches: 4. Germline V gene data show CDR1 as MDHEN and CDR2 as SYDVKM. CDR3 sequence (DNA): TGTGCCAGCAGAGGGGGCGGACCCTACGAGCAGTACTTC. This translates into CASRGGGPYEQYF.

The chain couples TRBV5-1 to TRBJ1-4, with unresolved D. The CDR3 runs 14 residues. The germline CDR1 and CDR2 sequences are SGHRS and YFSETQ. Trimming removed 4 bases at V and 5 bases at J, with 12 bases between. The CDR3 coding sequence is TGCGCCAGCAGCCCCGGGTCGCAAAATGAAAAACTGTTTTTT. Its translation: CASSPGSQNEKLFF. Full variable domain (outside the CDR3, taken from reference TRBV5-1 and TRBJ1-4): KAGVTQTPRYLIKTRGQQVTLSCSPISGHRSVSWYQQTPGQGLQFLFEYFSETQRNKGNFPGRFSGRQFSNSRSEMNVSTLELGDSALYLCASSPGSQNEKLFFGSGTQLSVL.

This clone is termed medium-sized. The V call is TRBV9, the J call TRBJ2-2, with D tentatively TRBD1 (6 bases). There are 16 residues in the CDR3. V was clipped by 4 bases and J by 0 bases, with 13 bases between them. The germline V gene encodes CDR1 SGDLS and CDR2 YYNGEE. CDR3 protein: CASSTGQLTNTGELFF. In DNA, the CDR3 is TGTGCCAGCAGCACGGGACAACTCACGAACACCGGGGAGCTGTTTTTT. Complete variable domain (other parts from reference TRBV9 and TRBJ2-2): DSGVTQTPKHLITATGQRVTLRCSPRSGDLSVYWYQQSLDQGLQFLIQYYNGEERAKGNILERFSAQQFPDLHSELNLSSLELGDSALYFCASSTGQLTNTGELFFGEGSRLTVL.

In its sample, this clone was seen a few times. The chain employs TRBV9 and TRBJ2-7; D is perhaps TRBD2 (6 bases). The length of the CDR3 is 16 residues. CDR1 is SGDLS and CDR2 is YYNGEE in the germline V gene. V lost 3 bases, J lost 7 bases, and 23 bases lay in between. This CDR3 is CASSGNRDSTWGEQYF. The CDR3, as DNA: TGTGCCAGCAGCGGAAACCGGGACTCGACGTGGGGTGAGCAGTACTTC.

V gene TRBV11-3 combines with J gene TRBJ2-7, with D perhaps matching TRBD1 (6 bases). V was shortened by 1 base and J by 5 bases, with 15 bases between the two germline ends. The germline gives CDR1 SGHNT, CDR2 YENEEA. The CDR3 length is 15 residues. CDR3 sequence reads: CASSLGPGQFDEQYF. DNA of the CDR3: TGTGCCAGCAGCTTAGGTCCCGGACAGTTCGACGAGCAGTACTTC.

The chain links TRBV7-9 to TRBJ2-6; 8 bases match TRBD1. Trimming at V came to 5 bases and at J to 2 bases, leaving 2 bases not matched to a gene. This CDR3 contains 15 residues. CDR1 and CDR2 (germline): SEHNR, FQNEAQ (reference sequence). As DNA, the CDR3 is TGTGCCAGCAGCCCGGACAGGGCTGGGGCCAACGTCCTGACTTTC. It encodes CASSPDRAGANVLTF. Based on the CDR3 plus reference TRBV7-9 and TRBJ2-6, the full variable domain is DTGVSQNPRHKITKRGQNVTFRCDPISEHNRLYWYRQTLGQGPEFLTYFQNEAQLEKSRLLSDRFSAERPKGSFSTLEIQRTEQGDSAMYLCASSPDRAGANVLTFGAGSRLTVL.

This chain connects TRBV10-1 to TRBJ2-3, with 7 positions matching TRBD2. The ends lost 5 bases at V and 1 base at J; junction bases unmatched: 6. The CDR3 spans 15 residues. Germline CDR1 and CDR2: WNHNN and SYGVQD (reference sequence). The CDR3 reads CASSPLGGGTDTQYF. DNA for the CDR3: TGCGCCAGCAGTCCTCTGGGGGGGGGCACAGATACGCAGTATTTT.

Comments on this clone: This may be a read error, as it is one base from a much larger clone. The J gene is TRBJ2-7, the V gene TRBV7-2; D perhaps matches TRBD2 (6 bases). The CDR3 is 13 amino acids. Trimming cost V 2 bases and J 4 bases, with 9 bases left between them. Germline values: CDR1 SGHTA, CDR2 FQGNSA. The CDR3 reads CASSLPGRYEQYF. The CDR3 bases are TGTGCCAGCAGCTTACCAGGGAGGTACGAGCAGTACTTC.

The rearrangement links TRBV15 to TRBJ1-5, with TRBD1 as a possible D gene (6 bases). This CDR3 region has 15 residues. Per the germline V gene, CDR1 is LNHNV and CDR2 is YYDKDF (reference sequence). The germline V and J ends were trimmed by 3 bases and 4 bases, with 13 bases remaining between them. The CDR3 DNA sequence: TGTGCCACCAGCAGTGTGGGACAAAAAAATCAGCCCCAGCATTTT. Protein sequence: CATSSVGQKNQPQHF.

J is TRBJ2-7 and V is TRBV6-5; D might be TRBD1 (5 bases). V was clipped by 0 bases and J by 2 bases, with 11 bases between them. This CDR3 spans 15 amino acids. CDR1 is MNHEY and CDR2 is SVGAGI in the germline V gene. In DNA form, the CDR3 reads TGTGCCAGCAGTTACTCCTTACAGGAAGCCTACGAGCAGTACTTC. This translates into CASSYSLQEAYEQYF.

A note on this clone: One end of the junction varies from germline; a read error may be responsible. The chain has TRBV6-2 or TRBV6-3 and TRBJ2-7, with no clear D. CDR1 and CDR2 from the germline V gene are MNHEY and SVGEGT. The CDR3 is 15 residues long. The CDR3 here is CASSYWAATSHEQYF. The CDR3 coding sequence is TGTGCCAGCAGTTACTGGGCAGCAACCTCCCACGAGCAGTACTTC.

This chain joins TRBV27 and TRBJ2-3; D not certain. CDR1 is MNHEY, CDR2 SMNVEV, per germline (reference sequence). The V and J ends lost 6 bases and 1 base respectively, with 14 bases between them. The CDR3 is made up of 15 amino acids. The DNA of the CDR3 is TGTGCCAGCAGCCCCGTGCAGGTCCGCACAGATACGCAGTATTTT. This encodes CASSPVQVRTDTQYF.

V is TRBV7-2 and J is TRBJ1-6, with 9 bases lining up with TRBD1. The CDR3 extends over 17 amino acids. V trimming: 2 bases; J trimming: 7 bases; junction bases outside the gene matches: 9. Germline assignment: CDR1 SGHTA and CDR2 FQGNSA. Written as DNA, the CDR3 is TGTGCCAGCAGCTTATCTGGGACAGGGCTGACAAATTCACCCCTCCACTTT. This sequence encodes CASSLSGTGLTNSPLHF.

The V and J genes are TRBV5-5 and TRBJ2-7, with 8 bases fitting TRBD2. CDR3 length equals 16 residues. Germline assignment: CDR1 SGHKS and CDR2 YYEKEE (reference sequence). V gave up 0 bases and J gave up 6 bases; unmatched junction bases: 11. The CDR3 DNA reads as TGTGCCAGCAGCTTGGTGGGGGCGGGAGGCTCATTCGAGCAGTACTTC. As protein: CASSLVGAGGSFEQYF. The full variable domain, rest sourced from reference TRBV5-5 and TRBJ2-7, is DAGVTQSPTHLIKTRGQQVTLRCSPISGHKSVSWYQQVLGQGPQFIFQYYEKEERGRGNFPDRFSARQFPNYSSELNVNALLLGDSALYLCASSLVGAGGSFEQYFGPGTRLTVT.

The chain joins TRBV9 to TRBJ2-2; tentatively, D is TRBD1 (6 bases). Trimming pared 6 bases from V and 4 bases from J, leaving 10 bases between. Germline lookup yields CDR1 SGDLS and CDR2 YYNGEE. The CDR3 runs to 13 residues. The CDR3 DNA reads TGTGCCAGCACCGGGACAATCACCGGGGAGCTGTTTTTT. Residues: CASTGTITGELFF.

The chain combines TRBV28 with TRBJ2-2; TRBD1 might be the D (6 bases). Trimming cost V 7 bases and J 8 bases, with 35 bases left between them. From germline, CDR1 is MDHEN and CDR2 SYDVKM. The CDR3 has 20 residues. The CDR3 protein is CASTGERPPPSGLGSGELFF. DNA of the CDR3: TGTGCCAGCACAGGGGAACGGCCGCCTCCCTCCGGGTTGGGATCTGGGGAGCTGTTTTTT.

This chain joins TRBV7-9 and TRBJ1-5; D uncertain. V lost 2 bases, J lost 0 bases, and 8 bases lay in between. This CDR3 contains 15 residues. Germline-derived CDR1 and CDR2 are SEHNR and FQNEAQ (reference sequence). This CDR3 is CASSLSGYSNQPQHF. Written as DNA, the CDR3 is TGTGCCAGCAGCTTATCGGGGTATAGCAATCAGCCCCAGCATTTT.

The chain links TRBV29-1 to TRBJ2-5; D gene ambiguous. Germline-derived CDR1 and CDR2 are SQVTM and ANQGSEA. The CDR3 is 12 amino acids. V was cut by 4 bases and J by 1 base, with 7 bases left in between. CDR3 in amino acids: CSVVLSQETQYF. The CDR3 region has the DNA TGCAGCGTTGTACTATCCCAAGAGACCCAGTACTTC.

There are a few counts of this clone. The CDR3: CASNEDRGMNTEAFF. CDR3 DNA sequence: TGTGCCAGCAACGAGGACAGGGGTATGAACACTGAAGCTTTCTTT. This rearrangement joins TRBV7-9 to TRBJ1-1, with 9 bases fitting TRBD1. Germline CDR1 SEHNR, CDR2 FQNEAQ (reference sequence). V lost 7 bases to trimming and J lost 0 bases; unmatched junction nucleotides: 6. The CDR3 is 15 amino acids.

The chain combines TRBV2 with TRBJ2-7; weak D call: TRBD1 (5 bases). The germline gives CDR1 SNHLY, CDR2 FYNNEI. CDR3 length equals 12 residues. Trimming shortened V by 6 bases and J by 2 bases, and 8 bases separated the two germline ends. CDR3 nucleotide sequence: TGTGCCAGCAGGACAGAAGCCTACGAGCAGTACTTC. It encodes CASRTEAYEQYF.